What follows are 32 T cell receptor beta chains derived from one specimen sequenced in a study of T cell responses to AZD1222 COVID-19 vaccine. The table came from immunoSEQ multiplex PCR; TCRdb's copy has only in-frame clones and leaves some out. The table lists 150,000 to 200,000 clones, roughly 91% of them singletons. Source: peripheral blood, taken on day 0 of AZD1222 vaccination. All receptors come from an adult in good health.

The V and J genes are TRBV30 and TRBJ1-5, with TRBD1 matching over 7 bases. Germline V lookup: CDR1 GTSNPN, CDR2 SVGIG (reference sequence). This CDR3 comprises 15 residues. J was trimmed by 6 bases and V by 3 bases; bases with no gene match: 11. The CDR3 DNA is TGTGCCTGGAGCCTAGCCGGACAGGTCACTCAGCCCCAGCATTTT. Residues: CAWSLAGQVTQPQHF. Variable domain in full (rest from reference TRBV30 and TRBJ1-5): SQTIHQWPATLVQPVGSPLSLECTVEGTSNPNLYWYRQAAGRGLQLLFYSVGIGQISSEVPQNLSASRPQDRQFILSSKKLLLSDSGFYLCAWSLAGQVTQPQHFGDGTRLSIL.

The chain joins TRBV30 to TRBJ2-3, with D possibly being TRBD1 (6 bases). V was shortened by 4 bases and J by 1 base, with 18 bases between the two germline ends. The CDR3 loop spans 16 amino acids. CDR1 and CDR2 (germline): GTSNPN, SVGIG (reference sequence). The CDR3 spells CAWIRLRDIGTDTQYF. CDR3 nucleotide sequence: TGTGCCTGGATAAGACTCCGGGACATAGGCACAGATACGCAGTATTTT.

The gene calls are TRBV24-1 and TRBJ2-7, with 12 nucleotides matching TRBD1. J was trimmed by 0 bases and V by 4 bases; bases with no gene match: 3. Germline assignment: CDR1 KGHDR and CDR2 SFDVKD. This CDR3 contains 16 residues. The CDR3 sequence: CATSDSGQGASYEQYF. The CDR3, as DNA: TGTGCCACCAGTGACTCGGGACAGGGGGCCTCCTACGAGCAGTACTTC.

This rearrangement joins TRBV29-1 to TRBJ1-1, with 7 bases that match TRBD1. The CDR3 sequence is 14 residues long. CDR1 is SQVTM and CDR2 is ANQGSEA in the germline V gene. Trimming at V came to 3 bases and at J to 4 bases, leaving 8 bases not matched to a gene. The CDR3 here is CSVDVGTGVTEAFF. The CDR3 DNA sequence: TGCAGCGTTGATGTTGGTACAGGGGTCACTGAAGCTTTCTTT.

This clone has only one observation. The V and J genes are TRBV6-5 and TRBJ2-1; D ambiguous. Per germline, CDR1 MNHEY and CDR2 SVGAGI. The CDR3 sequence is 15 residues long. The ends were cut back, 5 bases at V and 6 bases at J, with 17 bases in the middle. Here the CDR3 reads CASSTADFGRNEQFF. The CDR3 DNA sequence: TGTGCCAGCAGTACCGCTGACTTCGGGCGCAATGAGCAGTTCTTC.

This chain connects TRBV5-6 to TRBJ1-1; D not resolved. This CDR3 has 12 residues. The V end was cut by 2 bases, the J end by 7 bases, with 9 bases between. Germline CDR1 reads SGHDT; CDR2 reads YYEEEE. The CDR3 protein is CASSLGASEAFF. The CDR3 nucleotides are TGTGCCAGCAGCTTAGGCGCCAGTGAAGCTTTCTTT.

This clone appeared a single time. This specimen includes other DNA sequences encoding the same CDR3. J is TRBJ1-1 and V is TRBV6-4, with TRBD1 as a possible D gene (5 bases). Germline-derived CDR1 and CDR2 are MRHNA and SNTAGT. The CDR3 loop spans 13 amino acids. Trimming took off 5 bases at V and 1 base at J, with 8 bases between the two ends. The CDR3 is CASSLQENTEAFF. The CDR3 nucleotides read TGTGCCAGCAGTCTACAGGAGAACACTGAAGCTTTCTTT.

CDR3 loop: CASSQGGGLMNTEAFF. As DNA, the CDR3 is TGTGCCAGCAGCCAAGGCGGGGGTCTAATGAACACTGAAGCTTTCTTT. The chain recombines TRBV3-1 (or the pseudogene TRBV3-2) with TRBJ1-1, with D possibly matching TRBD1 (5 bases). CDR3 length: 16 amino acids. V lost 1 base to trimming and J lost 0 bases, with 12 bases between them. CDR1 and CDR2 from the germline V gene are LGHDT and YNNKEL (reference sequence).

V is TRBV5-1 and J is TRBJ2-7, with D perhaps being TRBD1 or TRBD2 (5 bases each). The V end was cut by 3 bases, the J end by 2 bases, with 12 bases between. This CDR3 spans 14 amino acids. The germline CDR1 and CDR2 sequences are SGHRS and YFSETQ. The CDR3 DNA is TGCGCCAGCAGCTCCGGGACCGGCCCCTACGAGCAGTACTTC. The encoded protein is CASSSGTGPYEQYF.

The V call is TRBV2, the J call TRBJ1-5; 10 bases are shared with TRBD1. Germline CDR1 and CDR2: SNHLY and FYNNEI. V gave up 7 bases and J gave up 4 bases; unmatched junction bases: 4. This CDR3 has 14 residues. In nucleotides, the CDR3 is TGTGCCAGCACCAGGACAGGGGGAAATCAGCCCCAGCATTTT. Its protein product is CASTRTGGNQPQHF.

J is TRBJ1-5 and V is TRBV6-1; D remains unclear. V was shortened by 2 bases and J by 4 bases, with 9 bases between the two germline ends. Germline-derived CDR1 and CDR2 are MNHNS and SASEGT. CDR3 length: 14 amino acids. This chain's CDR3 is CASSEHSQNQPQHF. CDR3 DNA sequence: TGTGCCAGCAGTGAACACAGCCAAAATCAGCCCCAGCATTTT.

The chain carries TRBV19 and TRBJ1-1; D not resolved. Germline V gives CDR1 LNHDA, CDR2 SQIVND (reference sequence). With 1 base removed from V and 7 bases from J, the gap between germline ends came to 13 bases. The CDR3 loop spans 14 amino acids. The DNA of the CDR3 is TGTGCCAGTAGTATAGTATCCGGCCAGAGTGAAGCTTTCTTT. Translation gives CASSIVSGQSEAFF.

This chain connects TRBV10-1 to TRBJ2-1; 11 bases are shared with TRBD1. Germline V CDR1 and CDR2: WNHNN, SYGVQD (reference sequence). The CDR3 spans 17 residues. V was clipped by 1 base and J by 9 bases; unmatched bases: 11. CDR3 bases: TGCGCCAGCAGTGAGTTAAGGACAGGGGGCGCGAGGGGTGAGCAGTTCTTC. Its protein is CASSELRTGGARGEQFF.

The CDR3 loop reads CASSEGTDSGNTIYF. CDR3 DNA: TGTGCCAGCAGCGAAGGGACGGACTCTGGAAACACCATATATTTT. The genes are TRBV9 and TRBJ1-3; D might be TRBD1 (5 bases). Trimming stripped 3 bases from V and 0 bases from J, with 10 bases between. The CDR3 length is 15 residues. Looked up from germline, CDR1 is SGDLS and CDR2 is YYNGEE.

CDR3 nucleotides: TGTGCCAGCAGCCCCGGGCCAGCCCGACCCCTCCACTTT. It yields the protein CASSPGPARPLHF. This chain joins TRBV6-4 and TRBJ1-6; unclear D gene. In germline, CDR1 is MRHNA, CDR2 SNTAGT. Trimming took off 6 bases at V and 12 bases at J, with 15 bases between the two ends. CDR3 length equals 13 residues.

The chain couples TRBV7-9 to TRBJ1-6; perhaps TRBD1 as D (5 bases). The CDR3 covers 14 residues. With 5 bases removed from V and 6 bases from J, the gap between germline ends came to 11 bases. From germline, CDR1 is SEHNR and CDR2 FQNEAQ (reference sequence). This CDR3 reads CASSPGHPNSPLHF. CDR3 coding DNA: TGTGCCAGCAGCCCCGGACACCCTAATTCACCCCTCCACTTT.

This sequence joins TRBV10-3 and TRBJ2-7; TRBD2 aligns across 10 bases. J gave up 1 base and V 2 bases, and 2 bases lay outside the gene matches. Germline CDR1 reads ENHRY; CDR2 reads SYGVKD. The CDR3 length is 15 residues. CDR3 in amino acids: CAISEQLAGSYEQYF. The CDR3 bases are TGTGCCATCAGTGAGCAACTAGCGGGATCCTACGAGCAGTACTTC.

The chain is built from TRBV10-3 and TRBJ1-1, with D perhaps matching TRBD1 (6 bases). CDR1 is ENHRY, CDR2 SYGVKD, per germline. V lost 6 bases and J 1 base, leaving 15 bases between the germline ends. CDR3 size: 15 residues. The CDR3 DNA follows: TGTGCCATCAGGCCTCCAGGGGATGGGAACACTGAAGCTTTCTTT. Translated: CAIRPPGDGNTEAFF.

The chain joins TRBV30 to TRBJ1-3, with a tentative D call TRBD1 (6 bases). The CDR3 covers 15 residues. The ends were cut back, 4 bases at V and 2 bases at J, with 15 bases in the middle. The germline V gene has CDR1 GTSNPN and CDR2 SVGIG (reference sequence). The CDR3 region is CAWTLGGGTGNTIYF. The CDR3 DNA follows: TGTGCCTGGACCCTGGGAGGGGGTACTGGAAACACCATATATTTT.

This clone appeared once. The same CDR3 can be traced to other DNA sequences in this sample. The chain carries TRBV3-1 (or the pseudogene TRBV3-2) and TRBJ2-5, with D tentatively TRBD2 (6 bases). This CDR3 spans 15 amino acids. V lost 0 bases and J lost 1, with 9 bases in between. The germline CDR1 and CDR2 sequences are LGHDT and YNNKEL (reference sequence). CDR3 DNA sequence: TGTGCCAGCAGCCAAGACTGGCGGGGCCAAGAGACCCAGTACTTC. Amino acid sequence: CASSQDWRGQETQYF.

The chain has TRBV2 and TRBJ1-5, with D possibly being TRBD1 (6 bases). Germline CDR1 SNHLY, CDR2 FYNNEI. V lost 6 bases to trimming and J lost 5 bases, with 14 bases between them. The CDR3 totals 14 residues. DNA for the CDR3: TGTGCCAGCAGCCGGGACACCCTCGATCAGCCCCAGCATTTT. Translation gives CASSRDTLDQPQHF.

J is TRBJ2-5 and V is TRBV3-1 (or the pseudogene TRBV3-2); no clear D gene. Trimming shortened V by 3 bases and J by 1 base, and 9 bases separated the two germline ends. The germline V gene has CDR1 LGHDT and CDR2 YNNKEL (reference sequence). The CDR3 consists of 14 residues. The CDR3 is CASSHRVSQETQYF. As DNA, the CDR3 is TGTGCCAGCAGCCACCGGGTAAGCCAAGAGACCCAGTACTTC.

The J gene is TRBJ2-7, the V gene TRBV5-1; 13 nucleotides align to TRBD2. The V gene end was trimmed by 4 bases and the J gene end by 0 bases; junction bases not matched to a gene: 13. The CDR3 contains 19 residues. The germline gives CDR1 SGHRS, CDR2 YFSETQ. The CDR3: CASSPRTSGSPRSSYEQYF. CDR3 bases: TGCGCCAGCAGCCCCCGGACTAGCGGGAGCCCCAGGAGCTCCTACGAGCAGTACTTC.

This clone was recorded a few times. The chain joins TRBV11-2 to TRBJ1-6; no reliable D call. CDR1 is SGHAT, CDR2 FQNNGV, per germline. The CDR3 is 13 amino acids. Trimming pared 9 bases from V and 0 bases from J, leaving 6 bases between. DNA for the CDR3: TGTGCCAGTTTATTCTCCTATAATTCACCCCTCCACTTT. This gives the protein CASLFSYNSPLHF.

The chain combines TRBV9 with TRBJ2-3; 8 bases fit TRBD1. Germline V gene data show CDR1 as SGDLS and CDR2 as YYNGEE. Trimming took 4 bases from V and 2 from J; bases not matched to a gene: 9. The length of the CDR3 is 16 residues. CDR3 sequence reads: CASSPRTGWDTDTQYF. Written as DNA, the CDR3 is TGTGCCAGCAGCCCACGGACAGGGTGGGACACAGATACGCAGTATTTT.

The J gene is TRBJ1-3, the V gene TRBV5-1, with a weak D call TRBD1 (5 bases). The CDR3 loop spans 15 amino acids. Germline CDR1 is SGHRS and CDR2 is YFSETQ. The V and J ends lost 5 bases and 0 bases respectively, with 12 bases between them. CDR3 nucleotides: TGCGCCAGCAGTTGGGACGGCGGCTCTGGAAACACCATATATTTT. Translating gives CASSWDGGSGNTIYF.

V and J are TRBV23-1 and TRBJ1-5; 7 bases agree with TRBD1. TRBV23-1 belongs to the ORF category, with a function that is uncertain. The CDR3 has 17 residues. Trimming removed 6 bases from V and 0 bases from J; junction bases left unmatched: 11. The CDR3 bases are TGCGCCAGCAGCCAAGTGACGACAGGGTATAGCAATCAGCCCCAGCATTTT. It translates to CASSQVTTGYSNQPQHF.

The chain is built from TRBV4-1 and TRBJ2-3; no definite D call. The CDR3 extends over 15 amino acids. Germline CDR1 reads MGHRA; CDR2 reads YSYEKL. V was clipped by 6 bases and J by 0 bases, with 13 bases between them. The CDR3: CASSWAKSSTDTQYF. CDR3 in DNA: TGCGCCAGCAGTTGGGCCAAATCTAGCACAGATACGCAGTATTTT.

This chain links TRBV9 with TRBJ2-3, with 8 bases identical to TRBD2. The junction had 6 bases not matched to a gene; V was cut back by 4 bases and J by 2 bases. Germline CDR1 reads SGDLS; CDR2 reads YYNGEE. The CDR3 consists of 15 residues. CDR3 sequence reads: CASSFRTSFTDTQYF. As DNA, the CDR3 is TGTGCCAGCAGCTTCCGGACTAGCTTCACAGATACGCAGTATTTT. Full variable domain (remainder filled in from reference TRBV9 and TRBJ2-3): DSGVTQTPKHLITATGQRVTLRCSPRSGDLSVYWYQQSLDQGLQFLIQYYNGEERAKGNILERFSAQQFPDLHSELNLSSLELGDSALYFCASSFRTSFTDTQYFGPGTRLTVL.

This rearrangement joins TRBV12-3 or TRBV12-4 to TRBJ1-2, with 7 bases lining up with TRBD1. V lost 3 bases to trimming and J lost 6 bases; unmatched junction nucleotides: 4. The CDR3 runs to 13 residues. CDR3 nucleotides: TGTGCCAGCAGTTTCCAAGGGGGCAATGGCTACACCTTC. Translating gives CASSFQGGNGYTF.

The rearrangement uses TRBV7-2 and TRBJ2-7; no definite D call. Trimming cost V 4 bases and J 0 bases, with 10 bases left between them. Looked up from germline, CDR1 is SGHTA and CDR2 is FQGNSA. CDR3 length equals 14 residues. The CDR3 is CASSYQEISYEQYF. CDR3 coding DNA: TGTGCCAGCAGCTACCAGGAGATCTCCTACGAGCAGTACTTC.

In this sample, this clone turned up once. The CDR3 is CASSQRSGQGHSGANVLTF. Here the CDR3 DNA reads TGTGCCAGCAGCCAGAGGTCGGGACAGGGACACTCTGGGGCCAACGTCCTGACTTTC. This chain connects TRBV3-1 (or the pseudogene TRBV3-2) to TRBJ2-6, with TRBD1 matching 9 bases. Trimming cost V 3 bases and J 0 bases; bases outside gene matches: 9. The CDR3 is 19 amino acids. Per germline, CDR1 LGHDT and CDR2 YNNKEL (reference sequence).